This TCR beta chain was captured in a study of metastatic and nonmetastatic thyroid tumors (dated by TCRdb to the early 2020s). A note on the overall study: Repertoires were compared across peripheral blood and tumor or nodule tissue samples from malignant and benign thyroid patients. The study at large found these results: In both blood and tumor samples, TCR beta diversity was reported to be significantly higher in malignant tumors than in benign nodules.

This clone has only a few counts. Its cognate antigen has yet to be identified. The input lacks base qualities; no much larger clone sits a single base away. The germline V gene gives CDR1 as MDHEN and CDR2 as SYDVKM. Including the terminal cysteine and phenylalanine, the CDR3 comprises 12 residues. Just CDR3 DNA is preserved here, 36 bases in frame from base 1. Unmatched junction bases come to 5, with V trimmed by 8 bases and J by 6 bases. Before undergoing thyroid surgery, none of the patients had been given any kind of treatment. Using T-cell receptor beta sequencing, the researchers looked back retrospectively at clinical samples from patients, gathered between the early 2010s and the late 2010s. Library prep was done by PCR. The sequencer listed for this sample is Illumina HiSeq 4000. High-throughput sequencing was used to profile the TCR beta-chain CDR3 region of every patient. In the authors' own workflow: The researchers built a classifier to tell apart papillary thyroid cancer patients with distant metastasis, based on CDR3 differences among clinicopathological groups. The Shannon index was used to assess repertoire diversity, and the Morisita-Horn index was used to assess tumor-blood repertoire similarity. The public reads were run again by TCRdb, first through fastp at Q25 and then through MiXCR, and only productive beta chains were kept. These V and J calls rely on TCRdb rather than the paper's analysis. The sample profile shows about 9,000 clones; 14% to 15% of them were found once. The ten largest make up under 7.5% of the sample.

The receptor was derived from a female donor with papillary thyroid cancer or a benign thyroid nodule (not recorded which). Some clones in this sample may be carry-over from other donors' samples. Material: blood. The chain is encoded by TRBV28 joined to TRBJ2-7, and TRBD1 aligns with 9 junction nucleotides. The DNA reads TGTGCCAGCCGGACAGGGGACAGCGAGCAGTACTTC. This gives the protein CASRTGDSEQYF.